The 6 T cell receptor beta chains below were found in one sample sequenced in a study of T cells in Graves' hyperthyroidism and ophthalmopathy. The TCR beta CDR3 regions underwent amplification using RNA transcripts as the source. In the first-round RT-PCR of the TCR CDR3, the HTBI primer set was used. TCRdb re-analysed the multiplex PCR reads in MiXCR, keeping a single row per CDR3 protein. The table records hundreds of thousands of distinct CDR3 sequences, nearly 45% of them present only once. The source material was peripheral blood or thyroid tissue (not recorded which). These receptors were taken from an adult man with Graves' disease, either hyperthyroidism or ophthalmopathy (not recorded which).

J is TRBJ1-1 and V is TRBV10-3; D is perhaps TRBD1 (5 bases). CDR3 length: 13 amino acids. Germline values: CDR1 ENHRY, CDR2 SYGVKD. The ends were cut back, 7 bases at V and 3 bases at J, with 12 bases in the middle. CDR3: CAINPREYTEAFF. As DNA, the CDR3 is TGTGCCATCAACCCCAGGGAGTACACTGAAGCTTTCTTT.

The chain has TRBV7-3 and TRBJ2-6, with D possibly being TRBD1 or TRBD2 (5 bases each). Trimming left V 5 bases short and J 0 bases short, with 23 bases between. CDR3 length: 20 amino acids. CDR1 is SGHTA and CDR2 is FQGTGA in the germline V gene. CDR3 nucleotides: TGTGCCAGCAGCCAAACGGGGACGGGAACACTCTTCTCTGGGGCCAACGTCCTGACTTTC. It translates to CASSQTGTGTLFSGANVLTF.

The rearrangement uses TRBV10-2 and TRBJ2-7; TRBD2 matches 11 bases. Germline CDR1 is WSHSY and CDR2 is SAAADI. V shed 6 bases, J shed 0 bases, and the junction held 4 bases outside the gene matches. CDR3 length equals 15 residues. CDR3 in DNA: TGCGCCAGCAGCAGACTAGCGGGGACCTCCTACGAGCAGTACTTC. Amino acids: CASSRLAGTSYEQYF.

This clonotype was seen ten or more times. V is TRBV7-9 and J is TRBJ2-5; no reliable D call. Germline values: CDR1 SEHNR, CDR2 FQNEAQ (reference sequence). V was shortened by 0 bases and J by 5 bases, with 4 bases between the two germline ends. CDR3 length: 12 residues. The CDR3 is CASSLALETQYF. In DNA form, the CDR3 reads TGTGCCAGCAGCTTAGCGCTGGAGACCCAGTACTTC.

A word on this clonotype: A much larger clone lies one base from this, so it may be a read error. Lacking the conserved final phenylalanine or tryptophan, this CDR3 likely reflects a read error. This chain uses TRBV7-9 with TRBJ1-1; no clear D. Germline CDR1 is SEHNR and CDR2 is FQNEAQ (reference sequence). Trimming took 0 bases from V and 0 from J, leaving 8 bases between them. The CDR3 runs to 15 residues. CDR3: CASSLASAMNTEAFS. CDR3 in DNA: TGTGCCAGCAGCTTAGCGTCGGCAATGAACACTGAAGCTTTCTCT.

The J gene is TRBJ2-5, the V gene TRBV10-3, with a weak D call TRBD2 (5 bases). V was shortened by 4 bases and J by 1 base, with 7 bases between the two germline ends. The length of the CDR3 is 13 residues. Germline V gives CDR1 ENHRY, CDR2 SYGVKD. CDR3 in DNA: TGTGCCATCAGTGCGGGGTTCCAAGAGACCCAGTACTTC. Amino acids: CAISAGFQETQYF.